Listed below are T cell receptor beta chains from one sample, sequenced in a study of blood T cell repertoires in COVID-19. TCRdb's copy holds only in-frame clones and misses some; the assay was immunoSEQ multiplex PCR. The repertoire holds around 200,000 clones, around 83% seen once, with under 3% in the top ten. Sequences were obtained from peripheral blood. The receptors were gathered from a man aged 50-60 years with active or convalescent COVID-19. CDR3s include the opening cysteine and the closing phenylalanine or tryptophan. D genes are given only for firm matches. Clone sizes are given selectively: once, few, many, or a class where the clone is expanded.

size: -
D: TRBD1
V: TRBV9
length: 14
J: TRBJ2-2
DNA: TGTGCCAGCCGCTGGACAGGGGACACCGGGGAGCTGTTTTTT
CDR3: CASRWTGDTGELFF

size: -
D: -
V: TRBV5-4
length: 14
J: TRBJ2-1
DNA: TGTGCCAGCAGTAGTCGGGGAGATGGGAATGAGCAGTTCTTC
CDR3: CASSSRGDGNEQFF

size: -
D: -
V: TRBV6-6
length: 16
J: TRBJ2-1
DNA: TGTGCCAGCAGTCGTACTAGCTCCAAGCGGGACAATGAGCAGTTCTTC
CDR3: CASSRTSSKRDNEQFF

size: -
D: TRBD1
V: TRBV18
length: 13
J: TRBJ1-5
DNA: TGTGCCAGCTCACCCGACAGGGATCAGCCCCAGCATTTT
CDR3: CASSPDRDQPQHF

size: -
D: -
V: TRBV24-1
length: 15
J: TRBJ2-2
DNA: TGTGCCACCAGTGATAACAAGGGGGTAACCGGGGAGCTGTTTTTT
CDR3: CATSDNKGVTGELFF

size: -
D: TRBD1
V: TRBV10-3
length: 15
J: TRBJ2-7
DNA: TGTGCCATCAGTGACCCGGGACAGAGCTCCTACGAGCAGTACTTC
CDR3: CAISDPGQSSYEQYF

size: once
D: -
V: TRBV18
length: 18
J: TRBJ1-2
DNA: TGTGCCAGCTCAGCTATACCGGGACACCTCGGTGCTAACTATGGCTACACCTTC
CDR3: CASSAIPGHLGANYGYTF

size: -
D: -
V: TRBV7-2
length: 15
J: TRBJ1-2
DNA: TGTGCCAGCAGCTTAACAGTGCGGGAGAACTATGGCTACACCTTC
CDR3: CASSLTVRENYGYTF

size: many
D: TRBD1
V: TRBV19
length: 13
J: TRBJ2-1
DNA: TGTGCCAGTACCCGGACAGGGGGCAATGAGCAGTTCTTC
CDR3: CASTRTGGNEQFF

size: -
D: -
V: TRBV30
length: 15
J: TRBJ1-3
DNA: TGTGCCTGCTATTCCGGGGTACGGGTCGGAAACACCATATATTTT
CDR3: CACYSGVRVGNTIYF

size: -
D: TRBD1
V: TRBV5-1
length: 14
J: TRBJ1-1
DNA: TGCGCCAGCAGCTCCAAGACAGGGAAGACTGAAGCTTTCTTT
CDR3: CASSSKTGKTEAFF

size: -
D: -
V: TRBV3-1/TRBV3-2
length: 16
J: TRBJ1-4
DNA: TGTGCCAGCAGCCAAGTCAAGGGAGCGAGGGCGGAAAAACTGTTTTTT
CDR3: CASSQVKGARAEKLFF

size: -
D: -
V: TRBV4-3
length: 13
J: TRBJ1-2
DNA: TGCGCCAGCAGCCAAGAAGGCGGCTATGGCTACACCTTC
CDR3: CASSQEGGYGYTF

size: few
D: -
V: TRBV28
length: 17
J: TRBJ2-2
DNA: TGTGCCAGCAGTTTTCTGGGTGACAGGGCGGGGACCGGGGAGCTGTTTTTT
CDR3: CASSFLGDRAGTGELFF

size: -
D: -
V: TRBV3-1/TRBV3-2
length: 12
J: TRBJ2-3
DNA: TGTGCCAGCAGCCTGGCGGGGGATACGCAGTATTTT
CDR3: CASSLAGDTQYF

size: -
D: TRBD2
V: TRBV7-2
length: 16
J: TRBJ2-1
DNA: TGTGCCAGCAGCTTATGGGGACTAGCGGGATACAATGAGCAGTTCTTC
CDR3: CASSLWGLAGYNEQFF

size: few
D: -
V: TRBV14
length: 14
J: TRBJ1-2
DNA: TGTGCCAGCAGCCAAGTACGGGGGGCGTTTGGCTACACCTTC
CDR3: CASSQVRGAFGYTF

size: -
D: TRBD1
V: TRBV6-5
length: 16
J: TRBJ2-2
DNA: TGTGCCAGCAGTTACGCCAGGGGGACGAACACCGGGGAGCTGTTTTTT
CDR3: CASSYARGTNTGELFF

size: -
D: TRBD1
V: TRBV19
length: 13
J: TRBJ2-5
DNA: TGTGCCACCGCGGACAGGGACGCAGAGACCCAGTACTTC
CDR3: CATADRDAETQYF

size: once
D: -
V: TRBV24-1
length: 14
J: TRBJ1-2
DNA: TGTGCCACCAGTGATTTGCCTTTCCTTTATGGCTACACCTTC
CDR3: CATSDLPFLYGYTF

size: -
D: -
V: TRBV21-1
length: 20
J: TRBJ2-5
DNA: TGTGCCAGCAGAAAACACCGGATTACCGGTTCCAGGGGGCGCAGGGAGACCCAGTACTTC
CDR3: CASRKHRITGSRGRRETQYF

size: once
D: TRBD1
V: TRBV5-5
length: 15
J: TRBJ2-7
DNA: TGTGCCAGCAGCCTCCTGACAGGGGCGGTCCACGAGCAGTACTTC
CDR3: CASSLLTGAVHEQYF

size: -
D: -
V: TRBV5-1
length: 16
J: TRBJ2-1
DNA: TGCGCCAGCAGCTTGGCCGAGGTTAGCTCCTACAATGAGCAGTTCTTC
CDR3: CASSLAEVSSYNEQFF

size: -
D: TRBD1
V: TRBV6-5
length: 15
J: TRBJ2-7
DNA: TGTGCCAGCAGTTACTCTAGACAGGGAGCCTACGAGCAGTACTTC
CDR3: CASSYSRQGAYEQYF

size: -
D: -
V: TRBV5-6
length: 14
J: TRBJ1-2
DNA: TGTGCCAGCAGCTTGGGGCGACAGGTTCATGGCTACACCTTC
CDR3: CASSLGRQVHGYTF

size: -
D: TRBD2
V: TRBV24-1
length: 16
J: TRBJ2-5
DNA: TGTGCCACCAGTGGTCCGGGACTAGCGGGCCAAGAGACCCAGTACTTC
CDR3: CATSGPGLAGQETQYF

size: -
D: TRBD1
V: TRBV7-8
length: 16
J: TRBJ2-5
DNA: TGTGCCAGCAGCTTAGGGACAGGGGGCGACTGGGAGACCCAGTACTTC
CDR3: CASSLGTGGDWETQYF

size: -
D: TRBD1
V: TRBV5-1
length: 17
J: TRBJ1-3
DNA: TGCGCCAGCAGCTTGGCGGGACAGGAACGGTCTGGAAACACCATATATTTT
CDR3: CASSLAGQERSGNTIYF

size: -
D: TRBD1
V: TRBV5-6
length: 16
J: TRBJ2-7
DNA: TGTGCCAGCAGCTTGGCCCGGGACAGGGGCGGGTACGAGCAGTACTTC
CDR3: CASSLARDRGGYEQYF

size: -
D: -
V: TRBV6-2/TRBV6-3
length: 16
J: TRBJ1-2
DNA: TGTGCCAGCAGTTACGCCCGGGGAGGGAGTAACTATGGCTACACCTTC
CDR3: CASSYARGGSNYGYTF

size: -
D: TRBD1
V: TRBV6-1
length: 17
J: TRBJ2-7
DNA: TGTGCCAGCAGTGGACCCAGGGACAGGGGGTCGACAAGCGAGCAGTACTTC
CDR3: CASSGPRDRGSTSEQYF

size: -
D: -
V: TRBV9
length: 15
J: TRBJ1-4
DNA: TGTGCCAGCAGCGTAGCGGGTGGAACTAATGAAAAACTGTTTTTT
CDR3: CASSVAGGTNEKLFF

size: -
D: -
V: TRBV27
length: 15
J: TRBJ1-2
DNA: TGTGCCAGCAGCTCAGCCGACAGAGCTAACTATGGCTACACCTTC
CDR3: CASSSADRANYGYTF

size: -
D: -
V: TRBV25-1
length: 12
J: TRBJ2-1
DNA: TGTGCCAGCAGTGCCTCGGGAGAGGGTGAGTTCTTC
CDR3: CASSASGEGEFF

size: -
D: TRBD1
V: TRBV11-2
length: 14
J: TRBJ1-1
DNA: TGTGCCAGCAGCTTAGGGACAGGGACCACTGAAGCTTTCTTT
CDR3: CASSLGTGTTEAFF

size: -
D: -
V: TRBV3-1/TRBV3-2
length: 13
J: TRBJ1-1
DNA: TGTGCCAGCAGCCAAGGGCAGTATACTGAAGCTTTCTTT
CDR3: CASSQGQYTEAFF

size: few
D: -
V: TRBV13
length: 15
J: TRBJ2-4
DNA: TGTGCCAGCAGCGTGAGACGCGGGACTGGAAACATTCAGTACTTC
CDR3: CASSVRRGTGNIQYF

size: -
D: -
V: TRBV15
length: 15
J: TRBJ1-5
DNA: TGTGCCACCAGCCTAGAACCTGCGAGCAATCAGCCCCAGCATTTT
CDR3: CATSLEPASNQPQHF

size: -
D: -
V: TRBV5-1
length: 15
J: TRBJ2-3
DNA: TGCGCCAGCAGCTTGGGCCTAAACCCAGGAGATACGCAGTATTTT
CDR3: CASSLGLNPGDTQYF

size: -
D: -
V: TRBV5-1
length: 15
J: TRBJ2-2
DNA: TGCGCCAGCAGTGGACTGAGGCCTAACACCGGGGAGCTGTTTTTT
CDR3: CASSGLRPNTGELFF

size: -
D: TRBD1
V: TRBV15
length: 12
J: TRBJ1-4
DNA: TGTGCCACCCGCCGGGACAGAGAAAAACTGTTTTTT
CDR3: CATRRDREKLFF

size: -
D: -
V: TRBV11-2
length: 14
J: TRBJ2-2
DNA: TGTGCCAGCAGAAATACGGGGGACACCGGGGAGCTGTTTTTT
CDR3: CASRNTGDTGELFF

size: -
D: -
V: TRBV15
length: 16
J: TRBJ1-2
DNA: TGTGCCACCAGCAGAGATTTGGCAGGGAAAGGCTATGGCTACACCTTC
CDR3: CATSRDLAGKGYGYTF

size: -
D: -
V: TRBV6-5
length: 15
J: TRBJ2-7
DNA: TGTGCCAGCAGTTACACCCGGGACCGGGGGGCCGAGCAGTACTTC
CDR3: CASSYTRDRGAEQYF

size: -
D: -
V: TRBV27
length: 15
J: TRBJ1-5
DNA: TGTGCCAGCAGTTTAAGGTCACTCGGAGGCCAGCCCCAGCATTTT
CDR3: CASSLRSLGGQPQHF

size: -
D: TRBD1
V: TRBV18
length: 14
J: TRBJ2-7
DNA: TGTGCCAGCTCACAAAGACAGGGGGACAGCGAGCAGTACTTC
CDR3: CASSQRQGDSEQYF

size: -
D: -
V: TRBV21-1
length: 18
J: TRBJ2-2
DNA: TGTGCCAGCAACCCGGGGGCGGGGGGACTTTCGAACACCGGGGAGCTGTTTTTT
CDR3: CASNPGAGGLSNTGELFF

size: -
D: -
V: TRBV18
length: 15
J: TRBJ1-1
DNA: TGTGCCAGCTCACCAGATCGTCTTCGGGGGGATGAAGCTTTCTTT
CDR3: CASSPDRLRGDEAFF

size: -
D: -
V: TRBV5-5
length: 15
J: TRBJ2-3
DNA: TGTGCCAGCAGTCTGTTGGGGGCGGGGGCAGATACGCAGTATTTT
CDR3: CASSLLGAGADTQYF

size: -
D: TRBD2
V: TRBV3-1/TRBV3-2
length: 14
J: TRBJ2-7
DNA: TGTGCCAGCAGCCAAACTAGCGGAAACTACGAGCAGTACTTC
CDR3: CASSQTSGNYEQYF

size: -
D: -
V: TRBV11-2
length: 18
J: TRBJ2-6
DNA: TGTGCCAGCAGCTTAAACCCGACACGCAGCTCTGGGGCCAACGTCCTGACTTTC
CDR3: CASSLNPTRSSGANVLTF

size: once
D: -
V: TRBV12-5
length: 13
J: TRBJ2-5
DNA: TGTGCTAGTGGTTTGTGGCAGCAAGAGACCCAGTACTTC
CDR3: CASGLWQQETQYF

size: -
D: TRBD2
V: TRBV9
length: 17
J: TRBJ2-7
DNA: TGTGCCAGCAGCCCCGGGACTAGCGGGAGCAGAATGTACGAGCAGTACTTC
CDR3: CASSPGTSGSRMYEQYF

size: few
D: TRBD1
V: TRBV24-1
length: 15
J: TRBJ2-7
DNA: TGTGCCACCAGTGGGATGGACAGGGGCTCCTACGAGCAGTACTTC
CDR3: CATSGMDRGSYEQYF

size: -
D: -
V: TRBV21-1
length: 14
J: TRBJ1-2
DNA: TGTGCCAGCAGCAAAAAAATCCGAGCCTATGGCTACACCTTC
CDR3: CASSKKIRAYGYTF

size: -
D: TRBD2
V: TRBV5-4
length: 14
J: TRBJ2-1
DNA: TGTGCCAGCAGCTCGCCTAGCGGAGATAATGAGCAGTTCTTC
CDR3: CASSSPSGDNEQFF

size: -
D: TRBD1
V: TRBV30
length: 16
J: TRBJ1-2
DNA: TGTGCCTGGAGTCAATTGTGGAGGGGGCTTAACTATGGCTACACCTTC
CDR3: CAWSQLWRGLNYGYTF

size: -
D: TRBD2
V: TRBV28
length: 16
J: TRBJ2-2
DNA: TGTGCCAGCAGTTTTAGTCTAGCGGGAAACACCGGGGAGCTGTTTTTT
CDR3: CASSFSLAGNTGELFF

size: -
D: -
V: TRBV7-9
length: 14
J: TRBJ1-4
DNA: TGTGCCAGCAGCCTCAGGGGATACGGTGAAAAACTGTTTTTT
CDR3: CASSLRGYGEKLFF

size: few
D: TRBD2
V: TRBV27
length: 20
J: TRBJ2-1
DNA: TGTGCCAGCAGTTCAACAGGACTAGCGGGAAGACCCAAACCCTACAATGAGCAGTTCTTC
CDR3: CASSSTGLAGRPKPYNEQFF